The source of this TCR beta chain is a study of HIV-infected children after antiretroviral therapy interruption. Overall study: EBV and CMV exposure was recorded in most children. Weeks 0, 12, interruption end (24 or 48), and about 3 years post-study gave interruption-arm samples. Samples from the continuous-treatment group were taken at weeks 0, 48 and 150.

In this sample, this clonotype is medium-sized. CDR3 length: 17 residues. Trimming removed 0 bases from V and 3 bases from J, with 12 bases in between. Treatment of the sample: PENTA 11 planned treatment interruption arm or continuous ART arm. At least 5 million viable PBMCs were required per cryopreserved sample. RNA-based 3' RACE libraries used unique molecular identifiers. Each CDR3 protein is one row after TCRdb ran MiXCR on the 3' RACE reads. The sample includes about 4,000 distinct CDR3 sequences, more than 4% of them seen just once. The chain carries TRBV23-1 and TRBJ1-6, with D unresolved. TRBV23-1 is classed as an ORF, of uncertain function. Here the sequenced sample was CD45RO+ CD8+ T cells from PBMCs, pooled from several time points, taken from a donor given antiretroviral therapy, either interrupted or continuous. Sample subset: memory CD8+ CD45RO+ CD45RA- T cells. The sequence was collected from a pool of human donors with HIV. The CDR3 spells CASSQSGGEDYNSPLHF. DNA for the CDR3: TGCGCCAGCAGTCAATCTGGTGGGGAAGACTATAATTCACCCCTCCACTTT.